This is a list of T cell receptor beta chains from one sample in a study of vaccination and CD4 T cells after COVID-19. Their recognized antigens are unknown. Via MiXCR, TCRdb re-called the PCR reads, giving one row per CDR3 protein. The sample has about 13,000 distinct CDR3 sequences, about three fifths seen once; the top ten hold approximately 18%. The sample in question was cultured CD4+ T cells from blood, obtained after SARS-CoV-2 vaccination. These receptor sequences come from a human donor with COVID-19. CDR3s include the opening cysteine and the closing phenylalanine or tryptophan. Fields, in order: D gene, V gene, J gene, clone size, CDR3 DNA, CDR3 protein. D genes are given only for firm matches. Only some rows state a clone size, as once, few, many or a class for expanded clones.

.	TRBV11-3	TRBJ1-3	.	TGTGCCAGCAGCACCCTGAGGACAGTCTCTGGAAACACCATATATTTT	CASSTLRTVSGNTIYF
.	TRBV6-1	TRBJ1-2	few	TGTGCCAGCAATAGGGGTCCCGATAACTATGGCTACACCTTC	CASNRGPDNYGYTF
.	TRBV7-2	TRBJ1-1	.	TGTGCCAGCAGCTTAGAGATTAGTCCGGACACTGAAGCTTTCTTT	CASSLEISPDTEAFF
.	TRBV6-5	TRBJ1-2	few	TGTGCCAGCAGTTACAGCCGGCAAGCTACCACTAATGGCTACACCTTC	CASSYSRQATTNGYTF
TRBD1	TRBV6-1	TRBJ1-5	few	TGTGCCAGCAGTGTCCCCGGACAGGGAAATCAGCCCCAGCATTTT	CASSVPGQGNQPQHF
TRBD1	TRBV6-1	TRBJ1-2	.	TGTGCCAGCAGTGACCCGGGACAGGGGAACGGCTACACCTTC	CASSDPGQGNGYTF
TRBD1	TRBV7-2	TRBJ1-2	.	TGTGCCAGCAGCGACAGGGTAGGCTATGGCTACACCTTC	CASSDRVGYGYTF
.	TRBV11-3	TRBJ2-6	.	TGTGCCAGCAGCTTAGCCCTCGCGGCGGGGGCCAACGTCCTGACTTTC	CASSLALAAGANVLTF
.	TRBV6-1	TRBJ2-3	.	TGTGCCAGCAAATCGTCAGGGGGCACAGATACGCAGTATTTT	CASKSSGGTDTQYF
.	TRBV20-1	TRBJ1-5	.	TGCAGTGCTAGAGATCGAGTTGGGGCTCACAATCAGCCCCAGCATTTT	CSARDRVGAHNQPQHF
.	TRBV24-1	TRBJ1-2	.	TGTGCCACCAGTGATTCCAGCTATGGCTACACCTTC	CATSDSSYGYTF
TRBD1	TRBV27	TRBJ1-5	few	TGTGCCAGCAGCGAGACAGGGACGACGTCCCAGCATTTT	CASSETGTTSQHF
.	TRBV30	TRBJ2-6	.	TGTGCCTGGAGTACTTTCGGCTCTGGGGCCAACGTCCTGACTTTC	CAWSTFGSGANVLTF
TRBD1	TRBV6-2/TRBV6-3	TRBJ2-2	.	TGTGCCAGCAGGGGACAGCTGAACACCGGGGAGCTGTTTTTT	CASRGQLNTGELFF
.	TRBV10-3	TRBJ1-5	.	TGTGCCATCAGTGAGAATTTTAGCAATCAGCCCCAGCATTTT	CAISENFSNQPQHF
TRBD2	TRBV20-1	TRBJ2-5	few	TGCAGTGCGTCAGCGGGGGGGCAAGAGACCCAGTACTTC	CSASAGGQETQYF
TRBD1	TRBV6-1	TRBJ2-5	.	TGTGCCAGCAGCAAGACAGGGGGCTGGGAGACCCAGTACTTC	CASSKTGGWETQYF
.	TRBV20-1	TRBJ1-1	few	TGCAGTGCAATTGCGATGACAGGGAACACTGAAGCTTTCTTT	CSAIAMTGNTEAFF
.	TRBV6-1	TRBJ2-1	once	TGTGCCAGCACGTCTGGGCGGGTTAATGATGAGCAGTTCTTC	CASTSGRVNDEQFF
TRBD2	TRBV15	TRBJ2-5	.	TGTGCCACCAGCAGACAAGGGACTAGCGGGACACGGTACTTC	CATSRQGTSGTRYF
TRBD1	TRBV7-6	TRBJ1-4	.	TGTGCCAGCAGCTTACTCGGGGTCAGGGGGACAACTAATGAAAAACTGTTTTTT	CASSLLGVRGTTNEKLFF
TRBD2	TRBV7-9	TRBJ2-1	.	TGTGCCAGCAGCTTCACGGGGAGGGCCCACAATGAGCAGTTCTTC	CASSFTGRAHNEQFF
TRBD1	TRBV29-1	TRBJ2-3	.	TGCAGCGTTGAGTCAGGGGACAGAACGCAGTATTTT	CSVESGDRTQYF
TRBD1	TRBV7-9	TRBJ1-3	.	TGTGCCAGCAGCCACAGGGGCGAAAACACCATATATTTT	CASSHRGENTIYF
TRBD2	TRBV9	TRBJ2-5	.	TGTGCCAGTACCCGGGGACTACCTAAAGAGACCCAGTACTTC	CASTRGLPKETQYF
TRBD2	TRBV2	TRBJ2-1	.	TGTGCCAGCAGTTTGGGACTAGCGAATGAGCAGTTCTTC	CASSLGLANEQFF
.	TRBV21-1	TRBJ2-7	.	TGTGCCAGCAGCAACACCCTACTAGCTCGGGGCGTCTCCTACGAGCAGTACTTC	CASSNTLLARGVSYEQYF
.	TRBV15	TRBJ1-2	.	TGTGCCACCAGCAGAATGGGGGATAAGGGAGGGAATTATGGCTACACCTTC	CATSRMGDKGGNYGYTF
.	TRBV6-1	TRBJ1-5	.	TGTGCCAGCAGCCTAGGTCATCTTAGCAATCAGCCCCAGCATTTT	CASSLGHLSNQPQHF
.	TRBV27	TRBJ1-5	.	TGTGCCAGCGGGAAACGGGAAAATCAGCCCCAGCATTTT	CASGKRENQPQHF
.	TRBV6-2/TRBV6-3	TRBJ2-3	medium-sized	TGTGCCAGCAGTCGGGGGGCCGGAGATACGCAGTATTTT	CASSRGAGDTQYF
.	TRBV19	TRBJ2-2	once	TGTGCCAGTAGTGTTCAGGGTAGGGGCACCGGGGAGCTGTTTTTT	CASSVQGRGTGELFF
.	TRBV6-5	TRBJ1-6	few	TGTGCCAGCAATTATTTGGGGCCCCTCCACTTT	CASNYLGPLHF
.	TRBV20-1	TRBJ2-7	few	TGCAGTGCGAGCCGGGCTATTTTTAACGAGCAGTACTTC	CSASRAIFNEQYF
.	TRBV6-5	TRBJ1-1	.	TGTGCCAGCAGTTACAATGCGAACACTGAAGCTTTCTTT	CASSYNANTEAFF
.	TRBV6-1	TRBJ2-1	few	TGTGCCAGCAGACTACGGACAGTACCGTACAATGAGCAGTTCTTC	CASRLRTVPYNEQFF
.	TRBV7-3	TRBJ1-5	.	TGTGCCAGCAGCTTAATCGGGGGTGGTAATCAGCCCCAGCATTTT	CASSLIGGGNQPQHF
.	TRBV19	TRBJ2-7	.	TGTGCCAGTTTAAAGGGGGGTTCCTACGAGCAGTACTTC	CASLKGGSYEQYF
TRBD2	TRBV10-2	TRBJ2-4	.	TGCGCCAGCAGTGAGCCAGCGGGGGGGCCCATTCAGTACTTC	CASSEPAGGPIQYF
TRBD1	TRBV7-9	TRBJ1-2	once	TGTGCCAGCAGCCGGGGACAGGGGGACCGTGGCTACACCTTC	CASSRGQGDRGYTF
.	TRBV10-1	TRBJ1-5	.	TGCGCCAGCAGTGAAGGTCGAAATAGCAATCAGCCCCAGCATTTT	CASSEGRNSNQPQHF
TRBD1	TRBV7-9	TRBJ1-1	few	TGTGCCAGCAGCGGGGGACAGGGGACTCAAGCTTTCTTT	CASSGGQGTQAFF
TRBD1	TRBV23-1	TRBJ1-2	.	TGCGCCAGCAGTCAGATCCCGGGACAGAACTATGGCTACACCTTC	CASSQIPGQNYGYTF
TRBD1	TRBV20-1	TRBJ2-7	.	TGCAGTGCCCCCGGACAGGTCCCCTACGAGCAGTACTTC	CSAPGQVPYEQYF
TRBD1	TRBV12-3/TRBV12-4	TRBJ1-6	few	TGTGCCAGCAGAGCAAGACAGGGGGCCAATTCACCCCTCCACTTT	CASRARQGANSPLHF
TRBD1	TRBV7-9	TRBJ2-5	.	TGTGCCAGCAGCTTCGACCAGGGGGCGTGGGAGACCCAGTACTTC	CASSFDQGAWETQYF
TRBD1	TRBV18	TRBJ2-5	.	TGTGCCAGCTCTTTGACAGGGATAGAGACCCAGTACTTC	CASSLTGIETQYF
.	TRBV19	TRBJ1-6	.	TGTGCCAGTAATTCAGGGTCAAGCTCCTATAATTCACCCCTCCACTTT	CASNSGSSSYNSPLHF
.	TRBV15	TRBJ2-7	.	TGTGCCACCAGCAGGTCCCGGACTCACGAGCAGTACTTC	CATSRSRTHEQYF